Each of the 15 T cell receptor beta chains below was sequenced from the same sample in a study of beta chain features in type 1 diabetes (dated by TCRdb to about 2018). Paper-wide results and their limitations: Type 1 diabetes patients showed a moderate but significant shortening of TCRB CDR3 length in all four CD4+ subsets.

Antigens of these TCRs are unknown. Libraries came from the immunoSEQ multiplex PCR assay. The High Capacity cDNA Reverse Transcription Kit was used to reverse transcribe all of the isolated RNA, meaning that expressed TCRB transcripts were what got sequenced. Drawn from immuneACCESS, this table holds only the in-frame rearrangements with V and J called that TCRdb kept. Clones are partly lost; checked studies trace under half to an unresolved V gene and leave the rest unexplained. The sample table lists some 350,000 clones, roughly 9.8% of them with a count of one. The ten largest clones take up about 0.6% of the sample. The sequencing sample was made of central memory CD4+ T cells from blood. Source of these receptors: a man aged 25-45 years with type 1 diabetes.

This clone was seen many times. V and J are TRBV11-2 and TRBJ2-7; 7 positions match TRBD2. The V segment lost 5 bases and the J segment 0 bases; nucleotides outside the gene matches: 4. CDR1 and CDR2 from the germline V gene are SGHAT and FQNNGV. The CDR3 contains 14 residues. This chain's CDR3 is CASSGGGSSYEQYF. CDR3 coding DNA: TGTGCCAGCAGCGGGGGAGGGAGCTCCTACGAGCAGTACTTC.

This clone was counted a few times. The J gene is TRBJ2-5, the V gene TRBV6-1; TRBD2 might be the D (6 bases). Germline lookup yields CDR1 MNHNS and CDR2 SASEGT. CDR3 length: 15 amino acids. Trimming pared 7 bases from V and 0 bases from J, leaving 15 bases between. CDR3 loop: CASTGGTPYQETQYF. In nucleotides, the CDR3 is TGTGCCAGCACTGGCGGGACCCCGTACCAAGAGACCCAGTACTTC.

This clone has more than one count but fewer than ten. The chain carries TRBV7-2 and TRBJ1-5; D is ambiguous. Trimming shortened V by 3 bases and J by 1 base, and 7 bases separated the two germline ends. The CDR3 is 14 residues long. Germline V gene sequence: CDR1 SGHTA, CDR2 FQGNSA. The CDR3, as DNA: TGTGCCAGCAGCTTGGGTATGAGCAATCAGCCCCAGCATTTT. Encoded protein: CASSLGMSNQPQHF.

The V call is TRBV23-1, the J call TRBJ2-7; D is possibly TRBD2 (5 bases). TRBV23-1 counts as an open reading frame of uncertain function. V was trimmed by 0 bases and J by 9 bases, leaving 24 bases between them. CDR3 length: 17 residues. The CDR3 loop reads CASSQSLRPIRGFVQYF. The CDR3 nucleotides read TGCGCCAGCAGTCAATCCCTCAGACCGATTCGGGGTTTCGTGCAGTACTTC.

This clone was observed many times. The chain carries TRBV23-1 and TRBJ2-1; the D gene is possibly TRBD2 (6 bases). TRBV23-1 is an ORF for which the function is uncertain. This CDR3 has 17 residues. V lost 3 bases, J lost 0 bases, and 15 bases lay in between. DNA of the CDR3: TGCGCCAGCAGTCACCCGGGAGACGGGAGCTCCTACAATGAGCAGTTCTTC. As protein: CASSHPGDGSSYNEQFF.

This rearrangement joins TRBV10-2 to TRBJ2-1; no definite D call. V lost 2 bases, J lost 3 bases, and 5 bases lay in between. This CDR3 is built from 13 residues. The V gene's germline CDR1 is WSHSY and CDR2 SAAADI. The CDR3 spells CASSEAGYNEQFF. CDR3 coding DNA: TGCGCCAGCAGTGAGGCAGGCTACAATGAGCAGTTCTTC.

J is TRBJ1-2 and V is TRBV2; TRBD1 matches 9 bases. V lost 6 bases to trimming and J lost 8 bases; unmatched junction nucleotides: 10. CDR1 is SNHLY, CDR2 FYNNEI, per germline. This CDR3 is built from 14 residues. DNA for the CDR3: TGTGCCAGCAGCCTTCAGGGACAGGGAGACGGCTACACCTTC. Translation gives CASSLQGQGDGYTF.

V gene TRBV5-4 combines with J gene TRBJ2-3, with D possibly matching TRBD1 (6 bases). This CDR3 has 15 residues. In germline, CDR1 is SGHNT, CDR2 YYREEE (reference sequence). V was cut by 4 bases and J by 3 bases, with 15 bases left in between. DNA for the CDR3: TGTGCCAGCAGCCTCCAGGGGACAACAACAGATACGCAGTATTTT. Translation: CASSLQGTTTDTQYF.

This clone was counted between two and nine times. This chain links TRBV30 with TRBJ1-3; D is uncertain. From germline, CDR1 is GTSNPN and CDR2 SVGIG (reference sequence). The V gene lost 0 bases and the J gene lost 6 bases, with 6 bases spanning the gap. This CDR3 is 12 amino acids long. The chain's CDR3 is CAWSVSSNTIYF. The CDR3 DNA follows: TGTGCCTGGAGTGTATCGTCAAACACCATATATTTT.

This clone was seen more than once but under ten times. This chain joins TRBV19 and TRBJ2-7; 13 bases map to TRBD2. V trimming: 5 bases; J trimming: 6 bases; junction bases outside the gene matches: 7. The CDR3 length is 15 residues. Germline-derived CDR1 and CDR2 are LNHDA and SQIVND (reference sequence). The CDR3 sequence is CASSVTSGRAGEQYF. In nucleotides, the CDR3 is TGTGCCAGTAGTGTCACTAGCGGGAGGGCCGGCGAGCAGTACTTC.

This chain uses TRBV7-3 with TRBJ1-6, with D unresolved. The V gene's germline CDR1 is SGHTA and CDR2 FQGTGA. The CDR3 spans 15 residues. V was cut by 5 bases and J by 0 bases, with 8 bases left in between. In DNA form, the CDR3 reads TGTGCCAGCAGCATGAACCCCTCCTATAATTCACCCCTCCACTTT. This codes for CASSMNPSYNSPLHF.

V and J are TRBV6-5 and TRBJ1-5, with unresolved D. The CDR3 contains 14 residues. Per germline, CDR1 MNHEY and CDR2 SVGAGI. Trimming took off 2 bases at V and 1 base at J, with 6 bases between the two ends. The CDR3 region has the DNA TGTGCCAGCAGTTACAGTCGCAGCAATCAGCCCCAGCATTTT. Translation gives CASSYSRSNQPQHF.

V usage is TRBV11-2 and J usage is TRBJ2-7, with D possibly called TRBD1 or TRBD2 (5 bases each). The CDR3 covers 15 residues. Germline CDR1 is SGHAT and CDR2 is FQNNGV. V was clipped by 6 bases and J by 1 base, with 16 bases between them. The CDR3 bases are TGTGCCAGCAGACCCGCGCCCAGGGAGTCCTACGAGCAGTACTTC. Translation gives CASRPAPRESYEQYF. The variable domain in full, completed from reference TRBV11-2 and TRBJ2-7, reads EAGVAQSPRYKIIEKRQSVAFWCNPISGHATLYWYQQILGQGPKLLIQFQNNGVVDDSQLPKDRFSAERLKGVDSTLKIQPAKLEDSAVYLCASRPAPRESYEQYFGPGTRLTVT.

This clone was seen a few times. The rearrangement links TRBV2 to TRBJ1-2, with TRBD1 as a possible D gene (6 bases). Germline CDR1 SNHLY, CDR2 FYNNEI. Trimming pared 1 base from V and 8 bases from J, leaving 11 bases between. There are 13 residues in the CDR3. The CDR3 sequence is CASSEEQGGGYTF. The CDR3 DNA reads TGTGCCAGCAGTGAAGAACAGGGTGGAGGCTACACCTTC.

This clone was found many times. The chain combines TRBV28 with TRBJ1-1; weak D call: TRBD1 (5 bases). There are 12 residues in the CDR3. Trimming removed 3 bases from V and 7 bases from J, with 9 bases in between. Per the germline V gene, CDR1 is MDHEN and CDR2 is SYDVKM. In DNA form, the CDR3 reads TGTGCCAGCAGTTTGGGGCGAATTGAAGCTTTCTTT. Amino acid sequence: CASSLGRIEAFF.